This TCR beta chain was obtained from a study of cytomegalovirus exposure and HLA in healthy donors. Study information: Of all 400 or so donors who were genotyped, 80% to 85% belonged to the Caucasian-associated ancestry cluster. General study findings and limits: Most of the TCR beta V segments (in an earlier analysis) were productive either about 87% or about 30% of the time. Cytomegalovirus status was reportedly diagnosed by the classifier with high sensitivity and specificity.

This PCR relied on a set of 60 Vbeta primers and 13 Jbeta primers. Only in-frame clones appear in the TCRdb table, and some are missing; sequencing was by immunoSEQ multiplex PCR. This table holds some 160,000 clones, nearly 80% found once. Concerning this clone itself: Its antigen is not known.

The material sequenced was PBMCs. The clonotype was recovered from a woman in her thirties in good health and CMV-seronegative.

CDR3 loop: CASSFNRGQPQHF. The CDR3 region has the DNA TGTGCCAGCAGCTTCAATCGAGGTCAGCCCCAGCATTTT. The gene calls are TRBV7-2 and TRBJ1-5; D not certain. Between the trimmed V and J ends, which lost 3 bases and 6 bases, there was a span of 9 bases. This CDR3 is built from 13 residues. Germline V gene data show CDR1 as SGHTA and CDR2 as FQGNSA.